This is a list of T cell receptor beta chains from one sample in a study of T-cell reconstitution after alpha-beta-depleted transplantation in children. MiXCR, run by TCRdb on the PCR reads, gives a single entry per CDR3 protein. Of under 350,000 distinct CDR3 sequences detected, more than 9% appear once; the ten largest clones hold about 9.5%. The material sequenced was PBMCs from the stem cell graft donor, taken from the stem cell graft. The receptors shown here come from a human donor who donated a stem cell graft to a child with SCID. CDR3s include the opening cysteine and the closing phenylalanine or tryptophan. The D gene is left open where the match is weak. Some rows mark clone size as missing; the rest say once, few, many or name a class of expanded clone.

V,J,size,D,CDR3,DNA
TRBV15,TRBJ2-7,many,NA,CATSHRFSYEQYF,TGTGCCACCAGTCACAGGTTCTCCTACGAGCAGTACTTC
TRBV20-1,TRBJ2-7,NA,NA,CSANRLPTYEQYF,TGCAGTGCTAACCGGCTACCGACCTACGAGCAGTACTTC
TRBV7-2,TRBJ2-1,NA,NA,CASSFQDNEQFF,TGTGCCAGCAGCTTCCAGGACAATGAGCAGTTCTTC
TRBV5-1,TRBJ2-1,NA,NA,CASSPDGPSYNEQFF,TGCGCCAGCAGCCCGGACGGCCCTTCCTACAATGAGCAGTTCTTC
TRBV5-5,TRBJ2-1,few,TRBD1,CASSPLTGARNEQFF,TGTGCCAGCAGCCCCCTGACAGGGGCTCGGAATGAGCAGTTCTTC
TRBV5-6,TRBJ2-3,few,TRBD2,CASSFERGVLTDTQYF,TGTGCCAGCAGCTTTGAGCGGGGGGTCCTCACAGATACGCAGTATTTT
TRBV29-1,TRBJ2-4,many,NA,CSVSGLPGNIQYF,TGCAGCGTTTCCGGGCTGCCTGGCAACATTCAGTACTTC
TRBV19,TRBJ2-7,few,NA,CASSTTGPPSYEQYF,TGTGCCAGTAGTACCACAGGGCCCCCTTCCTACGAGCAGTACTTC
TRBV19,TRBJ2-5,NA,NA,CASKETVKETQYF,TGTGCCAGTAAGGAGACGGTAAAAGAGACCCAGTACTTC
TRBV9,TRBJ2-7,few,TRBD2,CASSASGGTYEQYF,TGTGCCAGCAGCGCTAGCGGGGGGACCTACGAGCAGTACTTC
TRBV12-3/TRBV12-4,TRBJ1-2,NA,NA,CASSPRVDYGYTF,TGTGCCAGCAGTCCCCGGGTGGACTATGGCTACACCTTC
TRBV6-2/TRBV6-3,TRBJ2-7,few,NA,CASSPMGQDPYEQYF,TGTGCCAGCAGTCCGATGGGGCAGGACCCTTACGAGCAGTACTTC
TRBV11-2,TRBJ2-7,NA,TRBD1,CASSLDRDYEQYF,TGTGCCAGCAGCCTAGACAGGGACTACGAGCAGTACTTC
TRBV20-1,TRBJ1-6,NA,NA,CSAREGPFNSPLHF,TGCAGTGCTAGAGAGGGGCCTTTTAATTCACCCCTCCACTTT
TRBV5-1,TRBJ2-1,NA,NA,CASSLGAVSYNEQFF,TGCGCCAGCAGCCTCGGTGCGGTCTCCTACAATGAGCAGTTCTTC
TRBV9,TRBJ2-5,NA,NA,CASSVEGVARETQYF,TGTGCCAGCAGCGTAGAGGGGGTGGCCAGGGAGACCCAGTACTTC
TRBV4-2,TRBJ2-1,NA,TRBD1,CASSLGQGGYEQFF,TGTGCCAGCAGCCTGGGACAGGGAGGTTACGAGCAGTTCTTC
TRBV10-3,TRBJ2-3,many,TRBD2,CAIAGRGGIDTQYF,TGTGCCATCGCGGGACGGGGGGGCATAGATACGCAGTATTTT
TRBV19,TRBJ2-5,NA,TRBD2,CASSASGGFRETQYF,TGTGCCAGTAGTGCGTCCGGGGGGTTTCGGGAGACCCAGTACTTC
TRBV12-3/TRBV12-4,TRBJ2-1,NA,NA,CASSKGQPPVGEQFF,TGTGCCAGCAGTAAGGGACAACCGCCGGTCGGTGAGCAGTTCTTC
TRBV27,TRBJ2-1,few,NA,CASSLVGERLYNEQFF,TGTGCCAGCAGTTTAGTCGGGGAGAGGTTGTACAATGAGCAGTTCTTC
TRBV5-1,TRBJ1-1,NA,NA,CASSLMGVNTEAFF,TGCGCCAGCAGCTTGATGGGGGTGAACACTGAAGCTTTCTTT
TRBV2,TRBJ1-4,NA,TRBD1,CASRPGQRYEKLFF,TGTGCCAGCAGGCCGGGACAGAGGTATGAAAAACTGTTTTTT
TRBV5-1,TRBJ1-1,many,NA,CASSLESNTEAFF,TGCGCCAGCAGCCTGGAATCGAACACTGAAGCTTTCTTT
TRBV10-2,TRBJ1-2,NA,TRBD1,CASSEFSSGQGYGYTF,TGCGCCAGCAGTGAGTTCTCGTCGGGACAGGGTTATGGCTACACCTTC
TRBV7-8,TRBJ2-1,few,NA,CASRSDSSSEQFF,TGTGCCAGCAGATCCGACTCTTCCAGTGAGCAGTTCTTC
TRBV2,TRBJ2-5,few,TRBD2,CASSVLAGETQYF,TGTGCCAGCAGTGTTCTAGCGGGGGAGACCCAGTACTTC
TRBV5-1,TRBJ2-1,many,NA,CASSLDDAFEQFF,TGCGCCAGCAGCTTGGATGACGCATTTGAGCAGTTCTTC
TRBV2,TRBJ1-6,many,NA,CASSDTRINSPLHF,TGTGCCAGCAGTGACACACGGATTAATTCACCCCTCCACTTT
TRBV12-3/TRBV12-4,TRBJ1-2,NA,NA,CASRLAGSNYGYTF,TGTGCCAGCAGATTAGCAGGGTCTAACTATGGCTACACCTTC
TRBV20-1,TRBJ2-3,many,NA,CSARDLGTDTQYF,TGCAGTGCTAGAGATCTCGGGACGGATACGCAGTATTTT
TRBV7-8,TRBJ2-1,NA,TRBD2,CASSRRGGLYNEQFF,TGTGCCAGCAGCCGCCGGGGGGGCCTCTACAATGAGCAGTTCTTC
TRBV20-1,TRBJ2-3,NA,TRBD2,CSALSGGDNEDTQYF,TGCAGTGCTCTAAGCGGGGGGGACAATGAAGATACGCAGTATTTT
TRBV7-9,TRBJ2-7,NA,NA,CASSLAGRGSSSYEQYF,TGTGCCAGCAGCTTAGCGGGCAGAGGTTCAAGCTCCTACGAGCAGTACTTC
TRBV25-1,TRBJ1-1,NA,NA,CASSAGDGAFF,TGTGCCAGCAGTGCTGGGGATGGAGCTTTCTTT
TRBV12-3/TRBV12-4,TRBJ1-1,NA,NA,CASSFGGGFEAFF,TGTGCCAGCAGTTTTGGTGGAGGGTTTGAAGCTTTCTTT
TRBV2,TRBJ2-5,NA,NA,CASKVSQETQYF,TGTGCCAGCAAAGTTAGCCAAGAGACCCAGTACTTC
TRBV11-1,TRBJ1-4,NA,NA,CASSPSLVGEKLFF,TGTGCCAGCAGCCCTAGCCTCGTCGGAGAAAAACTGTTTTTT
TRBV28,TRBJ2-7,many,NA,CASSPGVVQNYEQYF,TGTGCCAGCAGCCCAGGGGTAGTACAAAACTACGAGCAGTACTTC
TRBV7-2,TRBJ2-3,few,TRBD1,CASSLAFWDRERTDTQYF,TGTGCCAGCAGCTTAGCGTTTTGGGACAGGGAGAGAACAGATACGCAGTATTTT
TRBV2,TRBJ2-7,few,NA,CASSEFGGRPYEQYF,TGTGCCAGCAGTGAATTTGGGGGTCGGCCCTACGAGCAGTACTTC
TRBV6-2/TRBV6-3,TRBJ2-1,NA,NA,CASSQRGEQFF,TGTGCCAGCTCCCAAAGGGGTGAGCAGTTCTTC
TRBV6-2/TRBV6-3,TRBJ2-3,NA,NA,CASSGLASDTQYF,TGTGCCAGCAGTGGGCTAGCGTCGGATACGCAGTATTTT
TRBV4-2,TRBJ2-1,NA,NA,CASSLGTFGEQFF,TGTGCCAGCAGCCTGGGAACGTTCGGTGAGCAGTTCTTC
TRBV7-8,TRBJ1-4,NA,NA,CASSGSGPNEKLFF,TGTGCCAGCAGCGGATCGGGCCCAAATGAAAAACTGTTTTTT
TRBV7-8,TRBJ1-5,few,NA,CASSLVGGSSNQPQHF,TGTGCCAGCAGCTTAGTAGGTGGCAGTAGCAATCAGCCCCAGCATTTT
TRBV3-1,TRBJ2-3,many,NA,CASSQEGGFTQYF,TGTGCCAGCAGCCAAGAAGGAGGGTTTACGCAGTATTTT